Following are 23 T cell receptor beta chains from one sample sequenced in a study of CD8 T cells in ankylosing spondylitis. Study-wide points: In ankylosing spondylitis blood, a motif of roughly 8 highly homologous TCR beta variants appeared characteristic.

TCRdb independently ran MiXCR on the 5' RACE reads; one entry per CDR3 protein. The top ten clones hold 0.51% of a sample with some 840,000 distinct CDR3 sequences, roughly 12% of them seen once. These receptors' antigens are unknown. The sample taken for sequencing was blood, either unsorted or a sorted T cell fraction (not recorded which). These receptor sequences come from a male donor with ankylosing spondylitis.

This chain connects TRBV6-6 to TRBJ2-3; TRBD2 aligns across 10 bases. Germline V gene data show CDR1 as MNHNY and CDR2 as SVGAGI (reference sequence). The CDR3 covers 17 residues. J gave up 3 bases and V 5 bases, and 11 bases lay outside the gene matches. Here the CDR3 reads CASSTRTSGFITDTQYF. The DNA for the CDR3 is TGTGCCAGCAGTACCAGGACTAGCGGCTTTATAACAGATACGCAGTATTTT.

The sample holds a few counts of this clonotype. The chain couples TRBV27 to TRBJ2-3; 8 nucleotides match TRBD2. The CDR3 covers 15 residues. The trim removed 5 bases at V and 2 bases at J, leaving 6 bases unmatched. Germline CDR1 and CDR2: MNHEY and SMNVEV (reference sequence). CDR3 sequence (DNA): TGTGCCAGCAGTAGGTCTAGCGGGTTCACAGATACGCAGTATTTT. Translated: CASSRSSGFTDTQYF.

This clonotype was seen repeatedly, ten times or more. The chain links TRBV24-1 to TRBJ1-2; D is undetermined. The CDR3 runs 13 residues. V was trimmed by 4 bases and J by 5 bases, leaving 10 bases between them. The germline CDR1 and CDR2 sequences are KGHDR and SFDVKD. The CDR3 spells CATSDPGLYGYTF. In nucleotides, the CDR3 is TGTGCCACCAGTGACCCCGGACTGTATGGCTACACCTTC.

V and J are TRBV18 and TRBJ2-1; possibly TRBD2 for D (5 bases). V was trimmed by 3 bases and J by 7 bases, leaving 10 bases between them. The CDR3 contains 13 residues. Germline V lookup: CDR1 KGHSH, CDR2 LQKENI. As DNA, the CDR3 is TGTGCCAGCTCACCCCTTCTAGCAAATGAGCAGTTCTTC. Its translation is CASSPLLANEQFF.

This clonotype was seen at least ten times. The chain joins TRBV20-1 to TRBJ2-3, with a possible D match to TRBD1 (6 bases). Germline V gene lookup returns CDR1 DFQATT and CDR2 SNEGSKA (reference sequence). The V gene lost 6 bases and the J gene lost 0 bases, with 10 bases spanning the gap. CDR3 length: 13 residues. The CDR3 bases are TGCAGTGCCCCAGGGGTTAGCACAGATACGCAGTATTTT. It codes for CSAPGVSTDTQYF.

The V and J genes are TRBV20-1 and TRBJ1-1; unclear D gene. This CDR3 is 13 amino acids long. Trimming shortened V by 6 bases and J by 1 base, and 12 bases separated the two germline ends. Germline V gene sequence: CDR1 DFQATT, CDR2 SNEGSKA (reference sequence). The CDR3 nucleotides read TGCAGTGCCCCAAGAGGAACGAACACTGAAGCTTTCTTT. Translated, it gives CSAPRGTNTEAFF.

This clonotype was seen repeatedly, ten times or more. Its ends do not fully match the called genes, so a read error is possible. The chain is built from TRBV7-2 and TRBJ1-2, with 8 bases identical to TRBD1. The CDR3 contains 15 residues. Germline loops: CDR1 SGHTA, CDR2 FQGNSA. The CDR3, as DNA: TGCGCCAGCAGCTTGGTGGGGACAGGAGACTATGGCTACACCTTC. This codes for CASSLVGTGDYGYTF. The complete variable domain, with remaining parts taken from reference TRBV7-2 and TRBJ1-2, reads GAGVSQSPSNKVTEKGKDVELRCDPISGHTALYWYRQSLGQGLEFLIYFQGNSAPDKSGLPSDRFSAERTGGSVSTLTIQRTQQEDSAVYLCASSLVGTGDYGYTFGSGTRLTVV.

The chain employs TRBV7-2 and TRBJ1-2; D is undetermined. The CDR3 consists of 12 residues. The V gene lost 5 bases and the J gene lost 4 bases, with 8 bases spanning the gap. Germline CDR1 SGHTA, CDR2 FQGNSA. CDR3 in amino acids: CASSIVFYGYTF. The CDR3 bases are TGTGCCAGCAGCATCGTTTTCTATGGCTACACCTTC.

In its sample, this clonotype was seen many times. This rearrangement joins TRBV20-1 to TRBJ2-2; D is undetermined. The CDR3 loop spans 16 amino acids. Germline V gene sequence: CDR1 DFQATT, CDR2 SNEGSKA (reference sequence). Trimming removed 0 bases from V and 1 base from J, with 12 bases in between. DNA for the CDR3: TGCAGTGCTAGAGATACCCTATGGGGGAACACCGGGGAGCTGTTTTTT. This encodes CSARDTLWGNTGELFF.

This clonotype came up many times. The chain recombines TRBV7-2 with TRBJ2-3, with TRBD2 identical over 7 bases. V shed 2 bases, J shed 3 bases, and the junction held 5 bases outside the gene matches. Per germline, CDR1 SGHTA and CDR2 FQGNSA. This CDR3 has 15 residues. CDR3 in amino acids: CASSLMGGRTDTQYF. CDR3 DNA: TGTGCCAGCAGCTTAATGGGGGGGAGGACAGATACGCAGTATTTT.

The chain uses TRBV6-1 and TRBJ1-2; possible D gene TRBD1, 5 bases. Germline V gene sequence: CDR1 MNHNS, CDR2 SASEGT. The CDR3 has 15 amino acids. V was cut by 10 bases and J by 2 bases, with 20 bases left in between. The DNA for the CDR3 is TGTGCCACCTTAACACGAACGGGGCCCAACTATGGCTACACCTTC. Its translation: CATLTRTGPNYGYTF.

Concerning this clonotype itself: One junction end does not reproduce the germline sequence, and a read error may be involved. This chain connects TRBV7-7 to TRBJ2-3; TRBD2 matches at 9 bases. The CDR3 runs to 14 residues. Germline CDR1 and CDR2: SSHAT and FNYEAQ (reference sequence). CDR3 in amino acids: CASSLVSGRSTQYF. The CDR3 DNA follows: TGTGCTAGCAGCTTAGTGAGCGGGAGGAGTACGCAGTATTTT.

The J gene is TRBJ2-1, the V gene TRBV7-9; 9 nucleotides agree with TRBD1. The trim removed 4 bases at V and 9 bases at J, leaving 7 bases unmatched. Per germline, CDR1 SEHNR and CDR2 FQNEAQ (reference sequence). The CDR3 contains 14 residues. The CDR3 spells CASSYRDRAGEQFF. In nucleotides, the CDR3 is TGTGCCAGCAGCTACCGGGACAGGGCGGGTGAGCAGTTCTTC.

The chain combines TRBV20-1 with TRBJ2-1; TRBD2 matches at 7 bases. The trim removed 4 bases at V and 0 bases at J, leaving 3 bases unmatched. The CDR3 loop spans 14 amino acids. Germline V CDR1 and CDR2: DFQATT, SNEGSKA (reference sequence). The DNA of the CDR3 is TGCAGTGCTATTGGCGGGAGCTCCTACAATGAGCAGTTCTTC. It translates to CSAIGGSSYNEQFF.

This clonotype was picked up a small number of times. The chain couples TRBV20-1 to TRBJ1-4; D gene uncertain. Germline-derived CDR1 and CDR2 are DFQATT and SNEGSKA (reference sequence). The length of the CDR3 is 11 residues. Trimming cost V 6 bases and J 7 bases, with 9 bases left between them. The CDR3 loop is CSATPGEKLFF. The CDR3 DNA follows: TGCAGTGCAACACCCGGTGAAAAACTGTTTTTT.

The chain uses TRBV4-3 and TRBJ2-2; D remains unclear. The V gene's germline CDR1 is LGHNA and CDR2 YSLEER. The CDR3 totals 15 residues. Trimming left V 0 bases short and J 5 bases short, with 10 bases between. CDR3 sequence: CASSQDRWVTGELFF. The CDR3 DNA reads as TGCGCCAGCAGCCAAGATCGCTGGGTAACCGGGGAGCTGTTTTTT.

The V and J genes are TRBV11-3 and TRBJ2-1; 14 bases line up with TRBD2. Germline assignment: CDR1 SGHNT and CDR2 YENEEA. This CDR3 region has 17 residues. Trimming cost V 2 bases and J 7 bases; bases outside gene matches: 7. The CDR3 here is CASSLNWGLAGDNEQFF. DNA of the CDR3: TGTGCCAGCAGCTTAAACTGGGGACTAGCGGGGGATAATGAGCAGTTCTTC.

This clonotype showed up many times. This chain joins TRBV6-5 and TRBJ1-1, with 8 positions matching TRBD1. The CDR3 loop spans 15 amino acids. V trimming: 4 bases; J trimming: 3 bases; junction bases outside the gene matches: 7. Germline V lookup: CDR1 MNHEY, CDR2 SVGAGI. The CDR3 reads CASSFRTGRDTEAFF. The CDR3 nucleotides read TGTGCCAGCAGTTTCAGGACAGGGCGGGACACTGAAGCTTTCTTT.

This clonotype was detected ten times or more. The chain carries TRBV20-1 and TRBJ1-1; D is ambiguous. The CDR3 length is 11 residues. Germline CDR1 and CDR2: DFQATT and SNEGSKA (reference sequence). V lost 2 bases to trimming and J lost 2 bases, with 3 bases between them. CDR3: CSARPNTEAFF. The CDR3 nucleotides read TGCAGTGCTAGACCCAACACTGAAGCTTTCTTT.

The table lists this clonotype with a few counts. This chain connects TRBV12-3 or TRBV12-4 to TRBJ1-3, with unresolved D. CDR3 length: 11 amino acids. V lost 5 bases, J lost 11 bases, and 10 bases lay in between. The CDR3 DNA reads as TGTGCCAGCAGTCCCCGCCAGGCCATATATTTT. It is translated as CASSPRQAIYF.

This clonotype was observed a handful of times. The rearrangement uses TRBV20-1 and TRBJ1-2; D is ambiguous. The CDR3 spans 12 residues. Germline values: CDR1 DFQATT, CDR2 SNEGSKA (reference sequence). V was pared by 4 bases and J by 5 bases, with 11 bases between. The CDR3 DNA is TGCAGTGCTACGGACGGAGGATATGGCTACACCTTC. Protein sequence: CSATDGGYGYTF.

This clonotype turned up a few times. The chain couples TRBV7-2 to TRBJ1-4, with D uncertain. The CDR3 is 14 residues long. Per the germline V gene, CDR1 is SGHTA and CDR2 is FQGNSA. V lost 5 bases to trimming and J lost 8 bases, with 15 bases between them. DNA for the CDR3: TGTGCCAGCAGCCCTTCCTGGACGGTGGAAAAACTGTTTTTT. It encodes CASSPSWTVEKLFF.

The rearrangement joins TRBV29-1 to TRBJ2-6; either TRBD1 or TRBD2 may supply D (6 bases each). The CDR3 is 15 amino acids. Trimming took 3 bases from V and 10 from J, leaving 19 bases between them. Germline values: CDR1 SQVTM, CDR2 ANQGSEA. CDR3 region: CSVEFSRGQGNVLTF. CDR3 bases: TGCAGCGTTGAGTTCAGTCGGGGGCAGGGAAACGTCCTGACTTTC.